This entry features one TCR beta chain sequence. Its matching antigen is unknown. This specimen comes from a study of T-cell memory formation after mild COVID-19. TCRdb ran MiXCR on the 5' RACE reads and lists one entry per CDR3 protein. The repertoire includes over 250,000 distinct CDR3 sequences, more than 15% of them detected once, and about a fifth sits in the top ten. Whole-study results and caveats: Cross-reactive memory seemingly joined, as some responding clones were found in pre-infection memory.

Specimen: PBMCs or a T cell subset sorted from them (not recorded which). The TCR was taken from a man aged 18 to 30 who had mild COVID-19 (a few samples of this study predate the infection). Cell type and time point are not known.

The CDR3: CASSPGTGESYEQYF. CDR3 nucleotides: TGTGCCAGCTCACCAGGGACAGGCGAATCCTACGAGCAGTACTTC. This chain uses TRBV18 with TRBJ2-7; 8 positions match TRBD1. CDR1 and CDR2 from the germline V gene are KGHSH and LQKENI. The J segment lost 1 base and the V segment lost 2 bases, leaving 4 bases of the junction unmatched. The CDR3 contains 15 residues.